The 19 T cell receptor beta chains in this list originate from one sample, sequenced in a study of graft-versus-host responses after intestinal transplantation. Assay used: immunoSEQ multiplex PCR; TCRdb lists only in-frame clones, some missing. Here the sample spans tens of thousands of clones, roughly nine tenths being singletons. Their target antigens are unknown. Specimen: unstimulated CD8+ T cells sorted from spleen or lymph node cells, collected before intestinal transplant. The receptors were sampled from a human donor who received an intestinal transplant.

The chain has TRBV28 and TRBJ1-1, with a tentative D call TRBD1 (5 bases). V was cut by 3 bases and J by 5 bases, with 13 bases left in between. Germline V gene lookup returns CDR1 MDHEN and CDR2 SYDVKM. CDR3 length: 14 amino acids. CDR3 coding DNA: TGTGCCAGCAGTTTTTTCCCCCGGGGGACTGAAGCTTTCTTT. It specifies CASSFFPRGTEAFF.

The rearrangement joins TRBV27 to TRBJ2-1; D is unclear. Trimming cost V 5 bases and J 8 bases, with 13 bases left between them. Germline V gene lookup returns CDR1 MNHEY and CDR2 SMNVEV (reference sequence). This CDR3 region has 13 residues. The CDR3 sequence is CASSTWASDEQFF. CDR3 coding DNA: TGTGCCAGCAGTACATGGGCCAGTGATGAGCAGTTCTTC.

The V gene is TRBV2, the J gene TRBJ1-2, with 7 bases fitting TRBD1. CDR1 and CDR2 from the germline V gene are SNHLY and FYNNEI. The V and J ends lost 11 bases and 4 bases, in that order; junction bases with no gene match: 10. The CDR3 is 13 residues long. The CDR3 DNA reads TGTGCCGGCGCTTCGGGACAGTCCTATGGCTACACCTTC. Translated, it gives CAGASGQSYGYTF.

This chain joins TRBV7-9 and TRBJ1-5; D is possibly TRBD1 (6 bases). V lost 1 base, J lost 0 bases, and 13 bases lay in between. The germline CDR1 and CDR2 sequences are SEHNR and FQNEAQ (reference sequence). The CDR3 loop spans 17 amino acids. The CDR3 DNA follows: TGTGCCAGCAGCTTAGAGCAGGGGCCGAATAGCAATCAGCCCCAGCATTTT. Translating it yields CASSLEQGPNSNQPQHF.

The V and J genes are TRBV9 and TRBJ2-6; no clear D gene. Germline V gives CDR1 SGDLS, CDR2 YYNGEE. CDR3 length: 14 amino acids. Trimming took off 3 bases at V and 0 bases at J, with 4 bases between the two ends. DNA of the CDR3: TGTGCCAGCAGCGCGTCCTCTGGGGCCAACGTCCTGACTTTC. Amino acid sequence: CASSASSGANVLTF. Based on the CDR3 plus reference TRBV9 and TRBJ2-6, the full variable domain is DSGVTQTPKHLITATGQRVTLRCSPRSGDLSVYWYQQSLDQGLQFLIQYYNGEERAKGNILERFSAQQFPDLHSELNLSSLELGDSALYFCASSASSGANVLTFGAGSRLTVL.

The V gene is TRBV6-1, the J gene TRBJ1-2, with D perhaps TRBD1 (5 bases). CDR3 length equals 13 residues. The germline V and J ends were trimmed by 4 bases and 8 bases, with 14 bases remaining between them. Germline V lookup: CDR1 MNHNS, CDR2 SASEGT. The CDR3 reads CASSAPRVKGYTF. The CDR3 coding sequence is TGTGCCAGCAGTGCTCCCAGGGTAAAAGGCTACACCTTC.

The chain combines TRBV5-1 with TRBJ1-4; the D gene is possibly TRBD1 (6 bases). The CDR3 totals 17 residues. V lost 0 bases and J lost 7, with 19 bases in between. In germline, CDR1 is SGHRS, CDR2 YFSETQ. In DNA form, the CDR3 reads TGCGCCAGCAGCTTGGCCCAGGACAGCTCCACCGGTGAAAAACTGTTTTTT. Encoded protein: CASSLAQDSSTGEKLFF.

This sequence joins TRBV6-1 and TRBJ2-1, with a weak D call TRBD1 (6 bases). Germline loops: CDR1 MNHNS, CDR2 SASEGT. The CDR3 is 15 amino acids. V was clipped by 3 bases and J by 0 bases, with 9 bases between them. The CDR3 here is CASSEDRSSYNEQFF. The CDR3 bases are TGTGCCAGCAGTGAGGACAGAAGCTCCTACAATGAGCAGTTCTTC.

The genes are TRBV6-6 and TRBJ2-1, with D perhaps matching TRBD1 (6 bases). V was shortened by 6 bases and J by 3 bases, with 9 bases between the two germline ends. Germline V gene lookup returns CDR1 MNHNY and CDR2 SVGAGI (reference sequence). The length of the CDR3 is 13 residues. The CDR3 region has the DNA TGTGCCAGCAGCGGACAGAGCTACAATGAGCAGTTCTTC. Protein product: CASSGQSYNEQFF.

This clone was detected a few times. This chain uses TRBV21-1 with TRBJ2-5; the D call TRBD2 from the table was never checked on the DNA. TRBV21-1 is labeled a pseudogene. CDR3 length: 14 residues. The CDR3 loop reads CASSKGTPQETQYF. DNA of the CDR3: TGTGCCAGCAGCAAAGGGACTCCTCAAGAGACCCAGTACTTC.

The chain carries TRBV6-5 and TRBJ1-5; possibly TRBD1 for D (6 bases). Trimming shortened V by 4 bases and J by 7 bases, and 11 bases separated the two germline ends. The CDR3 runs to 13 residues. Germline V gives CDR1 MNHEY, CDR2 SVGAGI. CDR3 in amino acids: CASSFATGQPQHF. The CDR3 DNA sequence: TGTGCCAGCAGTTTCGCGACAGGCCAGCCCCAGCATTTT.

The chain recombines TRBV5-1 with TRBJ1-5, with D tentatively TRBD1 (6 bases). Trimming took off 7 bases at V and 0 bases at J, with 23 bases between the two ends. Germline CDR1 reads SGHRS; CDR2 reads YFSETQ. This CDR3 comprises 18 residues. CDR3 loop: CASGLMDRFGHSNQPQHF. CDR3 DNA: TGCGCCAGCGGATTAATGGACAGATTCGGCCATAGCAATCAGCCCCAGCATTTT.

This clone has only one observation. This rearrangement joins TRBV10-3 to TRBJ2-5; 7 nucleotides align to TRBD2. CDR3 length equals 14 residues. V dropped 6 bases and J dropped 2; count of bases not matched to a gene: 6. The germline V gene encodes CDR1 ENHRY and CDR2 SYGVKD. In nucleotides, the CDR3 is TGTGCCATCAGGCCGAGCGGGGTACAAGAGACCCAGTACTTC. Protein: CAIRPSGVQETQYF.

The chain uses TRBV9 and TRBJ2-7; 9 bases map to TRBD2. Germline V lookup: CDR1 SGDLS, CDR2 YYNGEE. V lost 3 bases to trimming and J lost 3 bases; unmatched junction nucleotides: 4. The CDR3 is 14 residues long. CDR3 nucleotide sequence: TGTGCCAGCAGCGCTAGCGGGAACCTCTACGAGCAGTACTTC. Protein sequence: CASSASGNLYEQYF.

J is TRBJ2-5 and V is TRBV2, with 14 nucleotides matching TRBD2. This CDR3 is 18 amino acids long. Germline V lookup: CDR1 SNHLY, CDR2 FYNNEI. J lost 3 bases, V lost 0 bases, and 6 bases had no gene match. CDR3 region: CASSEALRLAGGEETQYF. In DNA, the CDR3 is TGTGCCAGCAGTGAAGCCTTACGACTAGCGGGAGGGGAAGAGACCCAGTACTTC.

CDR3 residues: CAWRGSNYGYTF. CDR3 nucleotides: TGTGCCTGGAGGGGCAGTAACTATGGCTACACCTTC. This chain joins TRBV30 and TRBJ1-2; D is unresolved. The CDR3 runs 12 residues. V gave up 3 bases and J gave up 1 base, with 6 bases separating them. Looked up from germline, CDR1 is GTSNPN and CDR2 is SVGIG (reference sequence).

This CDR3 is CASSTTGATYEQYF. The DNA for the CDR3 is TGTGCCAGTAGTACCACAGGGGCGACCTACGAGCAGTACTTC. The rearrangement links TRBV19 to TRBJ2-7; 7 nucleotides match TRBD1. Germline CDR1 LNHDA, CDR2 SQIVND (reference sequence). V lost 4 bases to trimming and J lost 2 bases; unmatched junction nucleotides: 5. The CDR3 has 14 amino acids.

This clone has a handful of counts. The rearrangement uses TRBV5-4 and TRBJ1-3; the D gene is possibly TRBD1 (6 bases). V was trimmed by 9 bases and J by 2 bases, leaving 9 bases between them. Germline V gene data show CDR1 as SGHNT and CDR2 as YYREEE (reference sequence). The CDR3 runs 12 residues. The CDR3 nucleotides are TGTGCCACCTGGGGGCCTGGAAACACCATATATTTT. Translation: CATWGPGNTIYF.

V usage is TRBV30 and J usage is TRBJ1-2; 9 nucleotides line up with TRBD1. There are 17 residues in the CDR3. Trimming at V came to 2 bases and at J to 5 bases, leaving 15 bases not matched to a gene. Per the germline V gene, CDR1 is GTSNPN and CDR2 is SVGIG (reference sequence). Written as DNA, the CDR3 is TGTGCCTGGAGTACCCCTGGACAGGGGACCTTACAGTATGGCTACACCTTC. Residues: CAWSTPGQGTLQYGYTF.